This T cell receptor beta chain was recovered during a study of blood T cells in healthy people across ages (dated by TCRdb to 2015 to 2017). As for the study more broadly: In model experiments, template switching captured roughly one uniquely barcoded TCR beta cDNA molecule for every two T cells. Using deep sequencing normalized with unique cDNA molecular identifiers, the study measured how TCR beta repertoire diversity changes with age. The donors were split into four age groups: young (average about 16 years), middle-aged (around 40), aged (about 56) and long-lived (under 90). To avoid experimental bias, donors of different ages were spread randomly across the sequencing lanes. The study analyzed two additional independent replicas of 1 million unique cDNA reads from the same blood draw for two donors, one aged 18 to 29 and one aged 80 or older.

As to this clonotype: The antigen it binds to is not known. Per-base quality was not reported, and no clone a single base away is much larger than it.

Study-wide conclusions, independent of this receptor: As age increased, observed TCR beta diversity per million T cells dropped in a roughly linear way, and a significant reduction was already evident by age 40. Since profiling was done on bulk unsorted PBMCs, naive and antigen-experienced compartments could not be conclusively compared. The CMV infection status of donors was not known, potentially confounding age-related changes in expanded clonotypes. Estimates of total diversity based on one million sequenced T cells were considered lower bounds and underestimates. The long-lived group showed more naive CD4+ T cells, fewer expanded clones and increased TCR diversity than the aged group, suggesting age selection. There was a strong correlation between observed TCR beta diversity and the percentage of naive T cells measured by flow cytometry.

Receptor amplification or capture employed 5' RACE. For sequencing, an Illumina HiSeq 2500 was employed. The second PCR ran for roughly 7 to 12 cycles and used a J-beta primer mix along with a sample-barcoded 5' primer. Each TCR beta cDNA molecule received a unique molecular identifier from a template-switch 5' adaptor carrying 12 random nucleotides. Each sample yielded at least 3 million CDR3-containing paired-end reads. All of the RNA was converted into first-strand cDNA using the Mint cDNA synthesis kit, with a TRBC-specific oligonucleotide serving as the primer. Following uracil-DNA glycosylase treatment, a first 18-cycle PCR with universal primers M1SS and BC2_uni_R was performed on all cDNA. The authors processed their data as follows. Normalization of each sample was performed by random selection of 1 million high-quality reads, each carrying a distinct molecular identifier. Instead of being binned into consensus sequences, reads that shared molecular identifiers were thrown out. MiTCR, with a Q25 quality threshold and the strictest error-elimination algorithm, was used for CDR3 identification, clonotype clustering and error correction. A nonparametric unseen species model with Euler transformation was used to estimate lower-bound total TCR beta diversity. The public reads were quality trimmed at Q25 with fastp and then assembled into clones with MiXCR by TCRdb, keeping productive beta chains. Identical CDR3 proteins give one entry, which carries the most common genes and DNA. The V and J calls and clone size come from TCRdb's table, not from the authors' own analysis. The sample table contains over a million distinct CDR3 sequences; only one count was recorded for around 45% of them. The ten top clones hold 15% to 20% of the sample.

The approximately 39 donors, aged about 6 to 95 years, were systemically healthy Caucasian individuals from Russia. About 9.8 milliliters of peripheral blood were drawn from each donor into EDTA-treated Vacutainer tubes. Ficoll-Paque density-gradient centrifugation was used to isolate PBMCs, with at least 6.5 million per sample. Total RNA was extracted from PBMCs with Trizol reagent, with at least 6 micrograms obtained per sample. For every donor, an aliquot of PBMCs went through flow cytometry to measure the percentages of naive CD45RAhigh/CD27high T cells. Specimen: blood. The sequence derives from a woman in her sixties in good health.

Here is the DNA: TGTGCCAGCAGCCTATATGGGTCCGAAGAGACCCAGTACTTC. Its amino acids are CASSLYGSEETQYF. The chain is made from TRBV7-9 and TRBJ2-5, with the D segment identity uncertain. V and J lose 5 bases and 3 bases, and a span of 13 bases separates them. Per the germline V gene (reference sequence), SEHNR is the CDR1 and FQNEAQ is the CDR2. Taken from cysteine to phenylalanine, the CDR3 has 14 residues. Just the 42-base CDR3 DNA is kept, in frame starting at base 1.